The rows below give T cell receptor beta chains drawn from one sample of a study of T cells in narcolepsy. The method was immunoSEQ multiplex PCR; TCRdb's version includes in-frame clones alone and lacks a portion of them. The profile covers around 39,000 clones, with approximately 85% appearing a single time and roughly 1.6% taken by the ten largest. Sequenced material: CD45RA- memory CD4+ T cells from PBMCs. These receptors were collected from a human donor with narcolepsy. Both conserved end residues are part of each CDR3. Some rows mark clone size as missing; the rest say once, few, many or name a class of expanded clone.

j_gene,abundance,v_gene,CDR3aa
TRBJ1-2,-,TRBV29-1,CSVGEGGDYGYTF
TRBJ2-5,-,TRBV7-2,CASSPRLSGQTQYF
TRBJ2-1,-,TRBV6-6,CASSYDRGGPEQFF
TRBJ1-2,-,TRBV4-2,CASSQDPTGGYGYTF
TRBJ2-3,-,TRBV18,CASSPTSKGTDTQYF
TRBJ2-7,-,TRBV7-2,CASSSEASGGYEQYF
TRBJ2-7,once,TRBV10-3,CAISNNQGGEQYF
TRBJ2-1,once,TRBV11-2,CASSLATSPYNEQFF
TRBJ2-1,-,TRBV4-2,CASSQGFRGSAGNEQFF
TRBJ2-1,-,TRBV18,CASSPIPGLAGVEQFF
TRBJ2-2,-,TRBV6-6,CASSYGTGGTGELFF
TRBJ2-5,-,TRBV7-8,CASTLGTIKETQYF
TRBJ1-5,few,TRBV21-1,CASRRTGLNQPQHF
TRBJ1-2,-,TRBV28,CASSLHPRDYGYTF
TRBJ1-1,-,TRBV11-2,CASSSQGIGTEAFF
TRBJ2-3,-,TRBV7-7,CASSLSGGARDTQYF
TRBJ2-5,-,TRBV4-3,CASSQDTRGGETQYF
TRBJ1-1,-,TRBV6-1,CASSRQGTEAFF
TRBJ1-1,-,TRBV6-5,CASRISNTEAFF
TRBJ2-5,-,TRBV5-6,CASSLAGTGKKETQYF
TRBJ1-3,-,TRBV7-2,CASSLERSGNTIYF
TRBJ2-7,-,TRBV5-1,CASSFRGGSSYEQYF
TRBJ2-5,once,TRBV9,CASSVRGGQETQYF
TRBJ2-2,-,TRBV18,CASSPERSTGELFF
TRBJ2-7,-,TRBV15,CATSADRGYEQYF
TRBJ2-3,-,TRBV19,CASGTSGTDTQYF
TRBJ1-5,-,TRBV5-6,CASSLVDQPQHF
TRBJ1-1,-,TRBV7-9,CASSSQGSRVGEAFF
-,-,TRBV6-1,CASVRDRGMDEQYF
TRBJ2-7,-,TRBV28,CASSLGQGAGEQYF
TRBJ2-1,-,TRBV23-1,CASSHGTRFYEQFF